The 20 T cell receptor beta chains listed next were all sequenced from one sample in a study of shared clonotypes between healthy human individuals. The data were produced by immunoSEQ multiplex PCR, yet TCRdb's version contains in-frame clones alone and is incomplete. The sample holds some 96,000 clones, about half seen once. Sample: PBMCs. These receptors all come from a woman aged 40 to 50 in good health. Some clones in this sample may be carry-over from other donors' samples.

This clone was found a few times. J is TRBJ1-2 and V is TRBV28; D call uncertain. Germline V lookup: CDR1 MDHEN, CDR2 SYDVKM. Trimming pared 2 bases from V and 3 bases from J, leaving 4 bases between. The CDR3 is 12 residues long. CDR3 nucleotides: TGTGCCAGCAGTTTAAGCTACTATGGCTACACCTTC. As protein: CASSLSYYGYTF.

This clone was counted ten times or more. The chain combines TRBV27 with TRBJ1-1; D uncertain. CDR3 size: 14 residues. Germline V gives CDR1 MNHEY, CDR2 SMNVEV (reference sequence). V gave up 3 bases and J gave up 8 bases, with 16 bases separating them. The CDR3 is CASSFGRYGQEAFF. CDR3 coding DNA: TGTGCCAGCAGTTTTGGGAGGTATGGGCAGGAAGCTTTCTTT.

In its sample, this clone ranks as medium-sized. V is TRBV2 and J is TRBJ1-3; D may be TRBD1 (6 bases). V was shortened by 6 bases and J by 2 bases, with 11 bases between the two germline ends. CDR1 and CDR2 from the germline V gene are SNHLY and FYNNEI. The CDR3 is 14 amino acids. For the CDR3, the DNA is TGTGCCAGCAGGCCACAGGGTCCTGGAAACACCATATATTTT. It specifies CASRPQGPGNTIYF.

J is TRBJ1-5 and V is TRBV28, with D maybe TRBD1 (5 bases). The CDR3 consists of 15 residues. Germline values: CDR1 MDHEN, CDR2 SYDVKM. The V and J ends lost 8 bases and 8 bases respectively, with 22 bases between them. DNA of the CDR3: TGTGCCAGCGGGGGGATAGGAGGAGGGCCGAAGCCCCAGCATTTT. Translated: CASGGIGGGPKPQHF.

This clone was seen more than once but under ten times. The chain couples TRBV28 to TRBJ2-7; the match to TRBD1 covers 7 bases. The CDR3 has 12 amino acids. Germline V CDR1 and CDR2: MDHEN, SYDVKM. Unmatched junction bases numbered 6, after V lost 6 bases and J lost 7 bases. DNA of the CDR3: TGTGCCAGCAGACTGACAGGGAAGGAGCAGTACTTC. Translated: CASRLTGKEQYF.

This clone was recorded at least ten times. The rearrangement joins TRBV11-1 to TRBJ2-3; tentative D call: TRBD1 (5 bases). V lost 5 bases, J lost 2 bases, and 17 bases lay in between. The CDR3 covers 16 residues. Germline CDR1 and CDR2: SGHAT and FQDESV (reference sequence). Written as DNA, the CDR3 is TGTGCCAGCAGCCAAAGGGCCAGGGCAGACACAGATACGCAGTATTTT. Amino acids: CASSQRARADTDTQYF.

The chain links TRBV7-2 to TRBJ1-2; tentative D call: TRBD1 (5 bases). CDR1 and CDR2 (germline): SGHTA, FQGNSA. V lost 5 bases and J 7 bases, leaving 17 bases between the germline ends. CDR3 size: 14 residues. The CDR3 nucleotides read TGTGCCAGCAGCCTCCAGGGAGCAACTGGTGGCTACACCTTC. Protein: CASSLQGATGGYTF.

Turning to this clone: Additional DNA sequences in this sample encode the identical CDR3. The CDR3 reads CASSGGFYEQYF. The CDR3 bases are TGTGCCAGTAGTGGCGGGTTTTACGAGCAGTACTTC. The chain uses TRBV19 and TRBJ2-5; D might be TRBD2 (5 bases). The J call may be incorrect, as the DNA end agrees better with TRBJ2-7. CDR3 length: 12 residues. The germline V gene encodes CDR1 LNHDA and CDR2 SQIVND (reference sequence).

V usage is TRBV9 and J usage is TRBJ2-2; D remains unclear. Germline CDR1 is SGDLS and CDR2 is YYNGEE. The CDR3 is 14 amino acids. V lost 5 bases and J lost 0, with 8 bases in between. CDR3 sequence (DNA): TGTGCCAGCAGGGGGTCAGCGAACACCGGGGAGCTGTTTTTT. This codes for CASRGSANTGELFF.

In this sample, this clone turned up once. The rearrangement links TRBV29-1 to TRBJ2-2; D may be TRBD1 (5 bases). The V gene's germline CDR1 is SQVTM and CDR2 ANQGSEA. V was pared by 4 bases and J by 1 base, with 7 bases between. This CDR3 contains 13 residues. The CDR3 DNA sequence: TGCAGCGTTGTGGGGCGGAACACCGGGGAGCTGTTTTTT. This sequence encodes CSVVGRNTGELFF.

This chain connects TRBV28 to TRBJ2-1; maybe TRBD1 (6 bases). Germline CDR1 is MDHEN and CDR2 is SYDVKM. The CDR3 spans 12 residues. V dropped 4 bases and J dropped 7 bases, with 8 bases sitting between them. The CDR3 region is CASSSRGNEQFF. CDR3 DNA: TGTGCCAGCAGTTCTAGGGGGAATGAGCAGTTCTTC. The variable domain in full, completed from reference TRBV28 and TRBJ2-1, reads DVKVTQSSRYLVKRTGEKVFLECVQDMDHENMFWYRQDPGLGLRLIYFSYDVKMKEKGDIPEGYSVSREKKERFSLILESASTNQTSMYLCASSSRGNEQFFGPGTRLTVL.

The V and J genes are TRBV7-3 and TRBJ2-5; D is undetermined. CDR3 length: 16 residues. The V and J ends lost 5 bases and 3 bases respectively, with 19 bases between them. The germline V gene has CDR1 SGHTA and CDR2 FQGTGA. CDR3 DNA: TGTGCCAGCAGCCCCGGTGGATTGGGTGGGAAAGAGACCCAGTACTTC. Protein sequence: CASSPGGLGGKETQYF.

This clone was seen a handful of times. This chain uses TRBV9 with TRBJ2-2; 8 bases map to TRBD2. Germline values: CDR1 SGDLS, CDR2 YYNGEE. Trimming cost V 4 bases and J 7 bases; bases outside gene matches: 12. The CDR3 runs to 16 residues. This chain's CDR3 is CASSPPGGAGNGELFF. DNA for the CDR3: TGTGCCAGCAGCCCCCCGGGGGGGGCGGGGAACGGGGAGCTGTTTTTT.

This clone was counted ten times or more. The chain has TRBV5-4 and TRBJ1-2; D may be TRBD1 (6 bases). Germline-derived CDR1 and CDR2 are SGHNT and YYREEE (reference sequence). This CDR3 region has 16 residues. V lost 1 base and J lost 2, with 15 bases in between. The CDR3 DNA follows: TGTGCCAGCAGCTTGAGGGCACAGGGTTCCAACTATGGCTACACCTTC. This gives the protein CASSLRAQGSNYGYTF.

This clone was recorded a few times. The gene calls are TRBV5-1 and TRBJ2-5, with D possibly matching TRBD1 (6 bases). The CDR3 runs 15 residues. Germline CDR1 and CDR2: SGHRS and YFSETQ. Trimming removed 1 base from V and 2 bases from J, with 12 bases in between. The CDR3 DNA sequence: TGCGCCAGCAGCTTGTGGGGGCAGGGGCAAGAGACCCAGTACTTC. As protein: CASSLWGQGQETQYF.

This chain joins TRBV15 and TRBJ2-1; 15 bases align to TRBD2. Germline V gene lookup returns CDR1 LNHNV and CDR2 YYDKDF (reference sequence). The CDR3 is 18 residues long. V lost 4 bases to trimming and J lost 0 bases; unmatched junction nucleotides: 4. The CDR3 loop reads CATSKGLAGGGSYNEQFF. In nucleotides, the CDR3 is TGTGCCACCAGCAAGGGACTAGCGGGAGGAGGCTCCTACAATGAGCAGTTCTTC.

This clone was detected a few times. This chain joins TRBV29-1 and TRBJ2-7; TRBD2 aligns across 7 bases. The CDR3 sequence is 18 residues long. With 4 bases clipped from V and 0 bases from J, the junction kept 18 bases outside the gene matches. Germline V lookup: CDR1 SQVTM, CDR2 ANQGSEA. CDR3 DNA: TGCAGCGTTGCGATGAGGGCCTATACTAGCGCGAACTCCTACGAGCAGTACTTC. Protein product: CSVAMRAYTSANSYEQYF.

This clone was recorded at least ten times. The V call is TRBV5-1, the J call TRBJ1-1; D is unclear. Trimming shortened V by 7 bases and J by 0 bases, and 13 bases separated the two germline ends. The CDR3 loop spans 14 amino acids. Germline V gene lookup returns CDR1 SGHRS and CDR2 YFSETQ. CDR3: CASALAIMNTEAFF. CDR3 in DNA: TGCGCCAGCGCCCTGGCCATTATGAACACTGAAGCTTTCTTT. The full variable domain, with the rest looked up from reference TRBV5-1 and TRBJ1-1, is KAGVTQTPRYLIKTRGQQVTLSCSPISGHRSVSWYQQTPGQGLQFLFEYFSETQRNKGNFPGRFSGRQFSNSRSEMNVSTLELGDSALYLCASALAIMNTEAFFGQGTRLTVV.

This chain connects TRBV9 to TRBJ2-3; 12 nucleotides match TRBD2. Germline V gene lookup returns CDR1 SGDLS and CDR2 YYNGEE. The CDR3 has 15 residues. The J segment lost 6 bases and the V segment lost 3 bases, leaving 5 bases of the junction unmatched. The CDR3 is CASSATSGSRDTQYF. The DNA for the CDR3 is TGTGCCAGCAGCGCGACTAGCGGGAGTAGGGATACGCAGTATTTT.

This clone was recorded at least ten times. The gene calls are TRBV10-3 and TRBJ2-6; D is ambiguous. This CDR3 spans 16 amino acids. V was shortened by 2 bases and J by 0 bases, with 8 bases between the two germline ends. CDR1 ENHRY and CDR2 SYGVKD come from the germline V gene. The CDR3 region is CAISEMWTSGANVLTF. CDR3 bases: TGTGCCATCAGTGAGATGTGGACCTCTGGGGCCAACGTCCTGACTTTC.